This T cell receptor (beta chain) was retrieved from a study of technical replicates of blood from several donors. The assay was immunoSEQ multiplex PCR, and TCRdb's table has in-frame clones only and misses some. The table has approximately 79,000 clones, more than 85% seen once. The length of the CDR3 is 15 residues. V gave up 6 bases and J gave up 3 bases; unmatched junction bases: 11. Germline assignment: CDR1 SGDLS and CDR2 YYNGEE. The receptor's source is a human donor in good health. The rearrangement links TRBV9 to TRBJ2-5; TRBD2 aligns across 7 bases. The sequenced sample consisted of T cells isolated from PBMCs. DNA for the CDR3: TGTGCCAGCACCGTCGCACTAGCGCCTGAAGAGACCCAGTACTTC. Translation gives CASTVALAPEETQYF.